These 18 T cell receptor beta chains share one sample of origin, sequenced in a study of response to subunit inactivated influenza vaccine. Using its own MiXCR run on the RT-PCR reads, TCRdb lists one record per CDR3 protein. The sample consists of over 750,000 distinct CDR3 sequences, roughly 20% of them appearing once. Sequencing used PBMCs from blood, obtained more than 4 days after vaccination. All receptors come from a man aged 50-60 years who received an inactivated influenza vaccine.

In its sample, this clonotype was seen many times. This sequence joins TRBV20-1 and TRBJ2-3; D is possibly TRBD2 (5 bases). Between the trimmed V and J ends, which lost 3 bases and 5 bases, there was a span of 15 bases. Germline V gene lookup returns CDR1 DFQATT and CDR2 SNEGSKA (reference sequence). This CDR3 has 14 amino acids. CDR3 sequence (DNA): TGCAGTGCTAGGGCCGCGGGTGGGGTAGATACGCAGTATTTT. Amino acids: CSARAAGGVDTQYF.

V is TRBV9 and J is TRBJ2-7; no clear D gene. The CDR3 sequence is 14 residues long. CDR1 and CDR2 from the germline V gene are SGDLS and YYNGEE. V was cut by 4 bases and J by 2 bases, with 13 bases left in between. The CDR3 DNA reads TGTGCCAGCAGCCCCGACCTGGCTACCTACGAGCAGTACTTC. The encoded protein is CASSPDLATYEQYF. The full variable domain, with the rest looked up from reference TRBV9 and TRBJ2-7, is DSGVTQTPKHLITATGQRVTLRCSPRSGDLSVYWYQQSLDQGLQFLIQYYNGEERAKGNILERFSAQQFPDLHSELNLSSLELGDSALYFCASSPDLATYEQYFGPGTRLTVT.

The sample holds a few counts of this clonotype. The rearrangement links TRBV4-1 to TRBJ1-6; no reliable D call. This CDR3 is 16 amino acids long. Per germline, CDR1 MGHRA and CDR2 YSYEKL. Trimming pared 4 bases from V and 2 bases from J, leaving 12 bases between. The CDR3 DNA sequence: TGCGCCAGCAGCCCACGGGCGGGGACCTATAATTCACCCCTCCACTTT. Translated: CASSPRAGTYNSPLHF.

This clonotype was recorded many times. CDR3 protein: CASSLALRGLREQYF. CDR3 in DNA: TGTGCCAGCAGTTTAGCGCTCAGGGGGCTCAGGGAGCAGTACTTC. This chain connects TRBV12-3 or TRBV12-4 to TRBJ2-7, with TRBD1 identical over 8 bases. The CDR3 spans 15 residues. The V and J ends lost 0 bases and 7 bases, in that order; junction bases with no gene match: 8.

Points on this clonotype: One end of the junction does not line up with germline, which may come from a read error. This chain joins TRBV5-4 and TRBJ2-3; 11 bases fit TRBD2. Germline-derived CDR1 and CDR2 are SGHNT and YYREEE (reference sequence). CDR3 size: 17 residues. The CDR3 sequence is CASSLAPGLAVADTQYF. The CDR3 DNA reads TGTGCCAGCAGTTTGGCACCGGGACTAGCGGTTGCAGATACGCAGTATTTT.

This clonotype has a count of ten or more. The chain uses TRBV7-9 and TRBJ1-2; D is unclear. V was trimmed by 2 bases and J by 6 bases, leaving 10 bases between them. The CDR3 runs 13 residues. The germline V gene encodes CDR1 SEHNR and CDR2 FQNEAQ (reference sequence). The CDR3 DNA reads TGTGCCAGCAGCTTACCCCGAAGGGATGGCTACACCTTC. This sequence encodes CASSLPRRDGYTF.

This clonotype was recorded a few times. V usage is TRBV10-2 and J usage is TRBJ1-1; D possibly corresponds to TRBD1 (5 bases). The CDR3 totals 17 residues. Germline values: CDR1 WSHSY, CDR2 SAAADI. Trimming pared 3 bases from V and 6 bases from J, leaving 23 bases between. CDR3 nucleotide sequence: TGCGCCAGCAGTGACCCGGGACCTTTGTCTATAGAGGCTGAAGCTTTCTTT. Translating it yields CASSDPGPLSIEAEAFF.

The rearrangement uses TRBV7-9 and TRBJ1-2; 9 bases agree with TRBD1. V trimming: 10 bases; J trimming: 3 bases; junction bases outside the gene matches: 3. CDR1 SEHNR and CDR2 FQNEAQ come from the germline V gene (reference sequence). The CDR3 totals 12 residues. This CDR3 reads CATTGGDYGYTF. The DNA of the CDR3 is TGTGCCACAACAGGGGGCGACTATGGCTACACCTTC.

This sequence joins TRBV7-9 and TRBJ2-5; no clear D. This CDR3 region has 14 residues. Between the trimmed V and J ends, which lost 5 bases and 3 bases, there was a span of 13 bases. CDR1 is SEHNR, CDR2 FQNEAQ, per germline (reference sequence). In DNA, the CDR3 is TGTGCCAGCAGCGGTACGGTTGGAAAAGAGACCCAGTACTTC. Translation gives CASSGTVGKETQYF.

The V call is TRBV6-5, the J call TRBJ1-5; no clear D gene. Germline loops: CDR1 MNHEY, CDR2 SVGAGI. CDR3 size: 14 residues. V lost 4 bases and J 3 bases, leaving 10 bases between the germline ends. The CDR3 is CASSSRSNNQPQHF. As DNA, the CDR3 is TGTGCCAGCAGTTCTCGGAGTAACAATCAGCCCCAGCATTTT.

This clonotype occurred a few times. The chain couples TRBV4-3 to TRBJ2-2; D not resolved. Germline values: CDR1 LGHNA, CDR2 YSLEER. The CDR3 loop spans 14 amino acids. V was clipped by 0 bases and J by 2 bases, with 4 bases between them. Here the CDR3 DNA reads TGCGCCAGCAGCCAAGATGTCAACACCGGGGAGCTGTTTTTT. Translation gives CASSQDVNTGELFF.

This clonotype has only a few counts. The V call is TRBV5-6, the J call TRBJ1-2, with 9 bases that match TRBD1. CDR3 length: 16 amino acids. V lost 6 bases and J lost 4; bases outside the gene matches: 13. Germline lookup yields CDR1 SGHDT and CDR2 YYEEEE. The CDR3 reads CASIDRSQGALYGYTF. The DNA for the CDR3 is TGTGCCAGCATCGACCGGTCACAGGGGGCTCTCTATGGCTACACCTTC. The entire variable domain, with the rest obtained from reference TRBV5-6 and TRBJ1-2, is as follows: DAGVTQSPTHLIKTRGQQVTLRCSPKSGHDTVSWYQQALGQGPQFIFQYYEEEERQRGNFPDRFSGHQFPNYSSELNVNALLLGDSALYLCASIDRSQGALYGYTFGSGTRLTVV.

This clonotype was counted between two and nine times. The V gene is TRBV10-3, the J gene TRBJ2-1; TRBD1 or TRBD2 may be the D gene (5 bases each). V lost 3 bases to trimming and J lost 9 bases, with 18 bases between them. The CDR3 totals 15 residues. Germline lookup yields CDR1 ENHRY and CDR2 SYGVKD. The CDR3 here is CAISDGGHRGGEQFF. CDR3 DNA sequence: TGTGCCATCAGTGACGGAGGACACAGAGGCGGTGAGCAGTTCTTC.

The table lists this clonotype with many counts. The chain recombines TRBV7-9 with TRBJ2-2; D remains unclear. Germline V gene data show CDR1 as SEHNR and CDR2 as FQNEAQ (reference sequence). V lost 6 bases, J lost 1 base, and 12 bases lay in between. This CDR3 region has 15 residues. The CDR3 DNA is TGTGCCAGCAGTCTACCGGGTCAGAACACCGGGGAGCTGTTTTTT. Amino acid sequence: CASSLPGQNTGELFF.

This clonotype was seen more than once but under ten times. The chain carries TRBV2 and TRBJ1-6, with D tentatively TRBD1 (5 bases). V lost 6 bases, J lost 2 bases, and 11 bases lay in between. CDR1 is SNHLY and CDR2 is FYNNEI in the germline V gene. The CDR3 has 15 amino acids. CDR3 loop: CASRVQDTYNSPLHF. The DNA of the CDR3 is TGTGCCAGCAGAGTACAGGACACCTATAATTCACCCCTCCACTTT.

CDR3 sequence (DNA): TGCAGTGTGACATTGGGCGATGAGCAGTTCTTC. Translating it yields CSVTLGDEQFF. This chain links TRBV20-1 with TRBJ2-1, with D uncertain. Germline lookup yields CDR1 DFQATT and CDR2 SNEGSKA (reference sequence). The germline V and J ends were trimmed by 7 bases and 8 bases, with 12 bases remaining between them. CDR3 length: 11 residues.

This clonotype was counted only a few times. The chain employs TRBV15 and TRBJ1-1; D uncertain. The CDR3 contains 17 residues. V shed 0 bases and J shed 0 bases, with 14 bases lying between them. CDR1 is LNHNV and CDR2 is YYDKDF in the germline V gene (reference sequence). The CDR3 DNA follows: TGTGCCACCAGCAGAGATCCCCGAGCGGGTGTGAACACTGAAGCTTTCTTT. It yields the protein CATSRDPRAGVNTEAFF.

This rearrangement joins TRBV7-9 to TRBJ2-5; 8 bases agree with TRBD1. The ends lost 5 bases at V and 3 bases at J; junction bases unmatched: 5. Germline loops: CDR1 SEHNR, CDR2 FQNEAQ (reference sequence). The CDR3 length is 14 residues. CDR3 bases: TGTGCCAGCAGCCCCAGGACAGGGAAAGAGACCCAGTACTTC. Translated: CASSPRTGKETQYF.